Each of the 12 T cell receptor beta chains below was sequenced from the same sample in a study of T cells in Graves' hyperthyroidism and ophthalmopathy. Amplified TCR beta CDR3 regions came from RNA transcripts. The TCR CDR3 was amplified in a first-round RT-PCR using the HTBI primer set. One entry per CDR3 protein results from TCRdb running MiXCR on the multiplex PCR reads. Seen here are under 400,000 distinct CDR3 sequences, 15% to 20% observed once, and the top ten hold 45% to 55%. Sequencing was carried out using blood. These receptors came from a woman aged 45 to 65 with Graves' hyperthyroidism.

CDR3 bases: TGTGCCAGCAGGCCCCAGACTAGCGAACCCTCCTACGAGCAGTACTTC. It is translated as CASRPQTSEPSYEQYF. V and J are TRBV27 and TRBJ2-7; 8 bases line up with TRBD2. In germline, CDR1 is MNHEY, CDR2 SMNVEV (reference sequence). With 6 bases clipped from V and 0 bases from J, the junction kept 10 bases outside the gene matches. The CDR3 has 16 amino acids.

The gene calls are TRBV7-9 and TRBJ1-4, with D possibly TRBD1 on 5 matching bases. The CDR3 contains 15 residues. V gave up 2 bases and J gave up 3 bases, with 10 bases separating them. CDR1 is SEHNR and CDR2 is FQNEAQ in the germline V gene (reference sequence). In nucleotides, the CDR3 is TGTGCCAGCAGCTTAACGGGGGGTCCTAATGAAAAACTGTTTTTT. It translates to CASSLTGGPNEKLFF.

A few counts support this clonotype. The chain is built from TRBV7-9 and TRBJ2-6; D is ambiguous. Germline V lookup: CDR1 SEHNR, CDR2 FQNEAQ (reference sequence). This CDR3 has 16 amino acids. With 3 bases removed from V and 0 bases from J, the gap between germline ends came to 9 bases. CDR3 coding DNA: TGTGCCAGCAGCTTTAGTCACCCCTCTGGGGCCAACGTCCTGACTTTC. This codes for CASSFSHPSGANVLTF.

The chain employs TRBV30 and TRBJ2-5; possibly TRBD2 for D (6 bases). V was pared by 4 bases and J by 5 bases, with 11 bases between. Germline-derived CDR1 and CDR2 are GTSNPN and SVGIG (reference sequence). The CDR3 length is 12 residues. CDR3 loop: CAWTAGGETQYF. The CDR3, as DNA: TGTGCCTGGACAGCGGGTGGGGAGACCCAGTACTTC.

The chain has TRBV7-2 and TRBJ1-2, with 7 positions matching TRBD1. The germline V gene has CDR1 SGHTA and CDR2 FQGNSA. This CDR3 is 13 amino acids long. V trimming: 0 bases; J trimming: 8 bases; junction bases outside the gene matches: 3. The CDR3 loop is CASSLARGYGYTF. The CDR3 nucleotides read TGTGCCAGCAGCTTAGCCAGGGGGTACGGCTACACCTTC.

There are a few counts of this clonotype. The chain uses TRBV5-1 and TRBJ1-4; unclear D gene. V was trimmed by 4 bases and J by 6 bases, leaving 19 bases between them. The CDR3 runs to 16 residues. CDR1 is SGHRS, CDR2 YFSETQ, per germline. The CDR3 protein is CASSAGRNLNDEKLFF. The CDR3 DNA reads TGCGCCAGCAGCGCCGGACGGAACCTGAATGATGAAAAACTGTTTTTT.

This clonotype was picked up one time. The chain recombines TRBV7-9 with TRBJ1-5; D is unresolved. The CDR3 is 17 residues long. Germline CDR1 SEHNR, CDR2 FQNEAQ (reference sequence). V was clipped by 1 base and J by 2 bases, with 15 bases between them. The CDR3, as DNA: TGTGCCAGCAGCTTAGATCGGGGTGGGTTTGGCAATCAGCCCCAGCATTTT. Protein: CASSLDRGGFGNQPQHF. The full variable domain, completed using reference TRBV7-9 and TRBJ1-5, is DTGVSQNPRHKITKRGQNVTFRCDPISEHNRLYWYRQTLGQGPEFLTYFQNEAQLEKSRLLSDRFSAERPKGSFSTLEIQRTEQGDSAMYLCASSLDRGGFGNQPQHFGDGTRLSIL.

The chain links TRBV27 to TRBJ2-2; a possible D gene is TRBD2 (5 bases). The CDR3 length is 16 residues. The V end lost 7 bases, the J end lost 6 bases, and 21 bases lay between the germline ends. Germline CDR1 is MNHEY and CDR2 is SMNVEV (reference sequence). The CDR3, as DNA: TGTGCCAGCACCTTTTGGAGGAATGGGCTCGCCGGGGAGCTGTTTTTT. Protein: CASTFWRNGLAGELFF.

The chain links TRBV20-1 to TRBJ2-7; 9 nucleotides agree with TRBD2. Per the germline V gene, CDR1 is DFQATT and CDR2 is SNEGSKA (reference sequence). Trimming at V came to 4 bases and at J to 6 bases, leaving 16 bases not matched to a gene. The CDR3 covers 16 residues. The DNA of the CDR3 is TGCAGTGCTAATCCATCGACCGGGACTAGCAGCGGCGAGCAGTACTTC. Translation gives CSANPSTGTSSGEQYF.

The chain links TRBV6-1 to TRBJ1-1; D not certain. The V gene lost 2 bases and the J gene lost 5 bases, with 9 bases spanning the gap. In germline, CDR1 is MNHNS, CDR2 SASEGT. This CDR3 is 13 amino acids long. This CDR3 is CASSESLRTEAFF. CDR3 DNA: TGTGCCAGCAGTGAATCCCTGAGAACTGAAGCTTTCTTT.

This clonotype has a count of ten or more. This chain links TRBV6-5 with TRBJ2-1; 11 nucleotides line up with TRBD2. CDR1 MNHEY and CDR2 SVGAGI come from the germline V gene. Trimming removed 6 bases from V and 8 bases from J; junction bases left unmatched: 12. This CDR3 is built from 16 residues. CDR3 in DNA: TGTGCCAGCAGGCCCACCGGGACTAGCGGAGGGGATGAGCAGTTCTTC. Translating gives CASRPTGTSGGDEQFF.

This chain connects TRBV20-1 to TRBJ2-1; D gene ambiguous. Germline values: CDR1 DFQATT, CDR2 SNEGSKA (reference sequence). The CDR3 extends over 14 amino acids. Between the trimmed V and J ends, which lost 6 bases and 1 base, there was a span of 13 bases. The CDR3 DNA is TGCAGTGCCGCGACCAGTTCTTCCTACAATGAGCAGTTCTTC. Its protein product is CSAATSSSYNEQFF.